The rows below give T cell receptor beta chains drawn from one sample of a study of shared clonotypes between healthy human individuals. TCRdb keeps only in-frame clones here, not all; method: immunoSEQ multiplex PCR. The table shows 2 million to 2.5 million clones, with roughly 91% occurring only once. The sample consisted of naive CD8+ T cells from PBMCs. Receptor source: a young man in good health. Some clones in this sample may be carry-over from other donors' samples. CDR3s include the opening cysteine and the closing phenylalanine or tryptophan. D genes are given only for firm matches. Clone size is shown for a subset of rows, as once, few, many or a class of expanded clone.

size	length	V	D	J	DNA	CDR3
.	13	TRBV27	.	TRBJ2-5	TGTGCCAGCAGCACCGGTCCCGGAGAGACCCAGTACTTC	CASSTGPGETQYF
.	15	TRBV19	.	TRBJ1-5	TGTGCCAGTAGTACCTTAGGGGGGAGCAATCAGCCCCAGCATTTT	CASSTLGGSNQPQHF
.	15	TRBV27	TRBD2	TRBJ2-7	TGTGCCAGCAGCCCTAAGCGGGACGGCTCCTACGAGCAGTACTTC	CASSPKRDGSYEQYF
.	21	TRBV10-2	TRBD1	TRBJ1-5	TGCGCCAGCAGTGAGGGAGCCGGGGGACAGGGTATTGAAAAAGGCAATCAGCCCCAGCATTTT	CASSEGAGGQGIEKGNQPQHF
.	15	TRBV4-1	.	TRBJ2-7	TGCGCCAGCAGCCCAGACAGGTTTAACTCCTACGAGCAGTACTTC	CASSPDRFNSYEQYF
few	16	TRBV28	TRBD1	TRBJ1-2	TGTGCCAGCAGTCCCCTCGGGACAGACCCTAACTATGGCTACACCTTC	CASSPLGTDPNYGYTF
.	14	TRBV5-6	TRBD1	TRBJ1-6	TGTGCCAGCAGCATGACAGGGTCGAATTCACCCCTCCACTTT	CASSMTGSNSPLHF
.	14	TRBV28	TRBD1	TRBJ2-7	TGTGCCAGCCCTAGAGGCAGGGGGCGGTACGAGCAGTACTTC	CASPRGRGRYEQYF
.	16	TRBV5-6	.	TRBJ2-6	TGTGCCAGCAGCGACGTAGGGTTAAGTGGGGCCAACGTCCTGACTTTC	CASSDVGLSGANVLTF
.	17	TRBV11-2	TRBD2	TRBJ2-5	TGTGCCAGCAGCCCAGGACTAGCGGGAGCCGCCGGGTGGACCCAGTACTTC	CASSPGLAGAAGWTQYF
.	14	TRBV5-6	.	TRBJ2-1	TGTGCCAGCAGCCCCCCCGCCTCCGACAATGAGCAGTTCTTC	CASSPPASDNEQFF
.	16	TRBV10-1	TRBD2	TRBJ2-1	TGCGCCAGCAGTGAGTCGAGGGGACTAGCGGTTAATGAGCAGTTCTTC	CASSESRGLAVNEQFF
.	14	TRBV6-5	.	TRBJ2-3	TGTGCCAGCAGTTACGGACAGCTGGGCGATACGCAGTATTTT	CASSYGQLGDTQYF
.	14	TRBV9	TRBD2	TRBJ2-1	TGTGCCAGCAGCACCCGGACTAGTAGAAATGAGCAGTTCTTC	CASSTRTSRNEQFF
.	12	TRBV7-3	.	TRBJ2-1	TGTGCCAGCAGCTTCAAGTGGGGTGAGCAGTTCTTC	CASSFKWGEQFF
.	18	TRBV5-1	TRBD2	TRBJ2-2	TGCGCCAGCAGCTGGGGCTTCGGACTAGCGGAGAACACCGGGGAGCTGTTTTTT	CASSWGFGLAENTGELFF
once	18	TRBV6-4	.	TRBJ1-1	TGTGCCAGCAGTGGCCTACAGATGGCGGGGTTCGTGAACACTGAAGCTTTCTTT	CASSGLQMAGFVNTEAFF